The following is a T cell receptor (beta chain) sequence with its context. Its cognate antigen is unknown. The table came from immunoSEQ multiplex PCR; TCRdb's copy has only in-frame clones and leaves some out. The data contain 20,000 or so clones, around 85% of them singletons. The CDR3 is 14 residues long. Germline values: CDR1 MGHDK, CDR2 SYGVNS. V was clipped by 5 bases and J by 4 bases, with 12 bases between them. This sample is drawn from a study of somatic mutations in cytotoxic T cells in rheumatoid arthritis. Across the study: After diagnosis, patient blood (over 29 ml EDTA) was drawn right away, before any treatment was given.

Findings of the study overall: The study found that the largest CD8+ clone exceeded 20% of CD8+ cells in about an eighth of the 65 patients.

V is TRBV25-1 and J is TRBJ2-1; D might be TRBD2 (6 bases). The sample comprised CD8+ T cells sorted from blood. The clonotype comes from a woman aged 35 to 49 with rheumatoid arthritis. This CDR3 reads CASSLPGEYNEQFF. The CDR3 region has the DNA TGTGCCAGCAGTCTTCCGGGGGAATACAATGAGCAGTTCTTC.